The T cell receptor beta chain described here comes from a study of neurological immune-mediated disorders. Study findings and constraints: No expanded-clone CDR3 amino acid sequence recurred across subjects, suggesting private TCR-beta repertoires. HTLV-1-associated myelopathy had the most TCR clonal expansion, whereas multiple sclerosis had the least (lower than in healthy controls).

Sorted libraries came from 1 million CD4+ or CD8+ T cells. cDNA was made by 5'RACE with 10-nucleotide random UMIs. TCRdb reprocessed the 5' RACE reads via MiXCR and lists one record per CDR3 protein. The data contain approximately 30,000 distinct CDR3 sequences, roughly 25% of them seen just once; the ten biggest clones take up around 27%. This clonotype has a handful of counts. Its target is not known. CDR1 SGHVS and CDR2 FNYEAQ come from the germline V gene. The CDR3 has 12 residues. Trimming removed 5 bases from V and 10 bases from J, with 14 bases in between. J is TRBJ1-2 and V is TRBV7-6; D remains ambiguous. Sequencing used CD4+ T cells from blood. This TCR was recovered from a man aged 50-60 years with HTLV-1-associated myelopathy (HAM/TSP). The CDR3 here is CASSRTGRNYTF. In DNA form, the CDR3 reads TGTGCCAGCAGCAGAACCGGGAGGAACTACACCTTC. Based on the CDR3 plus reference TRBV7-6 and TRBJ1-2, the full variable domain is GAGVSQSPRYKVTKRGQDVALRCDPISGHVSLYWYRQALGQGPEFLTYFNYEAQQDKSGLPNDRFSAERPEGSISTLTIQRTEQRDSAMYRCASSRTGRNYTFGSGTRLTVV.